The TCR beta chain under discussion was sequenced for a study of cytomegalovirus exposure and HLA in healthy donors. Germline trimming cut 5 bases from V and 6 bases from J; bases unmatched to any gene: 7. Germline lookup yields CDR1 KGHSH and CDR2 LQKENI. The CDR3 spans 13 residues. The study, taken as a whole, reports: In a later analysis, DRB1 alleles had the most associated TCRs; HLA-C alleles the fewest. Analysis performed later showed TCR beta chains linked to HLA being more clonally expanded than equally common others.

Primers included in the PCR were 60 Vbeta and 13 Jbeta primers. The protocol was immunoSEQ multiplex PCR, while the TCRdb copy is restricted to in-frame clones and leaves out a portion. The sample includes roughly 200,000 clones, approximately 86% seen only once; the top ten take 0.25% to 0.4%. The sample holds a few counts of this clone. Antigen: not known. This TCR was sampled from a woman aged 30 to 39 in good health and CMV-seronegative. The chain combines TRBV18 with TRBJ2-7, with 7 bases aligning to TRBD2. Input material: PBMCs. The CDR3: CASSSGGLGEQYF. The CDR3 DNA reads as TGTGCCAGCTCATCGGGGGGTTTAGGCGAGCAGTACTTC.